The rows below give T cell receptor beta chains drawn from one sample of a study of OX40 agonist ivuxolimab in advanced cancers. Profiling relied on immunoSEQ multiplex PCR, and the TCRdb table lists in-frame clones only, not all of them. The sample includes tens of thousands of clones, approximately 85% seen only once; the top ten take roughly 4%. The source material was CD4+ or CD8+ T cells sorted from blood, sampled in a trial of the OX40 agonist ivuxolimab. These receptors were collected from an adult with an advanced solid tumor such as melanoma, head and neck, liver or kidney cancer. CDR3s include the opening cysteine and the closing phenylalanine or tryptophan. A D gene is named only where the DNA matches it firmly. Clone size, where shown, is once, few, many, or a class for clones that have expanded.

>TRBJ2-2|TRBV27|-|-
CASSYRAITGELFF
TGTGCCAGCAGTTACAGGGCAATCACCGGGGAGCTGTTTTTT
>TRBJ1-1|TRBV5-1|-|TRBD1
CASSRVDREFIFF
TGCGCCAGCAGCCGCGTGGACAGGGAATTTATTTTCTTT
>TRBJ2-1|TRBV5-4|-|-
CASSLSSDNYNEQFF
TGTGCCAGCAGCTTGTCTAGCGACAACTACAATGAGCAGTTCTTC
>TRBJ1-5|TRBV6-1|-|-
CASSEQVGPGQPQHF
TGTGCCAGCAGTGAGCAGGTCGGGCCGGGGCAGCCCCAGCATTTT
>TRBJ2-3|TRBV10-1|-|-
CASSRQRSGFTDTQYF
TGCGCCAGCAGTCGCCAGCGGAGTGGGTTCACAGATACGCAGTATTTT
>TRBJ2-3|TRBV15|once|TRBD2
CATSRSTINGRYNTDTQYF
TGTGCCACCAGCAGATCCACGATCAACGGGAGGTATAACACAGATACGCAGTATTTT
>TRBJ2-7|TRBV6-5|-|-
CASSFGYEQYF
TGTGCCAGCAGTTTTGGGTACGAGCAGTACTTC
>TRBJ2-1|TRBV19|-|TRBD2
CASGGLAGGGVFNEQFF
TGTGCCAGTGGGGGACTAGCGGGAGGGGGTGTCTTCAATGAGCAGTTCTTC
>TRBJ2-3|TRBV4-2|-|-
CASSKNLATDTQYF
TGTGCCAGCAGTAAAAACCTAGCAACAGATACGCAGTATTTT
>TRBJ2-1|TRBV4-1|-|TRBD2
CASSQDLRSGGWQFF
TGCGCCAGCAGCCAAGATTTAAGGTCGGGAGGCTGGCAGTTCTTC
>TRBJ2-5|TRBV4-1|-|-
CASSQVGGVRQETQYF
TGCGCCAGCAGCCAAGTAGGGGGGGTCCGGCAAGAGACCCAGTACTTC
>TRBJ1-4|TRBV5-1|-|-
CASSLGATNEKLFF
TGCGCCAGCAGCTTGGGGGCAACTAATGAAAAACTGTTTTTT
>TRBJ2-7|TRBV13|-|TRBD2
CASSLRGRASYEQYF
TGTGCCAGCAGCTTAAGAGGGAGGGCCTCCTACGAGCAGTACTTC
>TRBJ1-2|TRBV11-2|-|-
CASSLNRRGNYGYTF
TGTGCCAGCAGCTTAAATCGCAGGGGAAACTATGGCTACACCTTC
>TRBJ1-4|TRBV5-1|once|TRBD1
CASSTGQENEKLFF
TGCGCCAGCAGCACGGGACAGGAAAATGAAAAACTGTTTTTT
>TRBJ2-3|TRBV29-1|once|-
CSVPAFSSTDTQYF
TGCAGCGTTCCCGCATTCTCTAGCACAGATACGCAGTATTTT
>TRBJ1-2|TRBV11-2|-|TRBD1
CASSLEQGPYGYTF
TGTGCCAGCAGCTTAGAACAGGGGCCCTATGGCTACACCTTC
>TRBJ1-2|TRBV5-6|-|-
CASSLGDNYGYTF
TGTGCCAGCAGCTTGGGCGATAACTATGGCTACACCTTC
>TRBJ2-1|TRBV7-3|-|TRBD2
CASSAGTSGRLEQFF
TGTGCCAGCAGCGCCGGGACTAGCGGGAGGCTTGAGCAGTTCTTC